This TCR beta chain originates from a study of spatial heterogeneity in lung cancer. Overall study context: Sequencing was performed on follow-up PBMC samples when available, collected at a median of around 2 years after resection. General study results and limits: Blood showed ubiquitous tumor TCRs more often at resection than at routine follow-up.

This clonotype was seen many times. Its antigen is unknown. The CDR3 totals 15 residues. V lost 4 bases to trimming and J lost 3 bases; unmatched junction nucleotides: 7. CDR1 is MNHEY and CDR2 is SMNVEV in the germline V gene (reference sequence). Indicated time point: blood at routine non-recurrence follow-up after resection. Unsorted whole RNA from tumor, nontumor lung or frozen PBMC underwent sequencing. One entry per CDR3 protein results from TCRdb running MiXCR on the 5' RACE reads. The table shows some 120,000 distinct CDR3 sequences, with more than 9% occurring only once. The rearrangement joins TRBV27 to TRBJ2-7; 9 positions agree with TRBD1. This TCR derives from a male donor with early-stage non-small cell lung cancer. Sequenced here: PBMCs, sampled at follow-up. CDR3 coding DNA: TGTGCCAGCAGTTCGAGACAGGGGGGTCGCTACGAGCAGTACTTC. Translated, it gives CASSSRQGGRYEQYF.